The entry that follows covers one T cell receptor beta chain sequence. Its antigen is unidentified. These data originate in a study of CD8 T cells in Susac syndrome. The overall study: When blood was drawn, patients with Susac syndrome were on intravenous immunoglobulin alone, on corticosteroids, or therapy-naive. Study-wide points: CD8+ clonal expansion in Susac was maximal in TEMRA cells and in active patients. Across the total CD8+ repertoires, sixteen Susac-specific public clones were found. The CD8+ TEMRA repertoires yielded about 5 such clones.

The CDR3 is 15 amino acids. V gave up 6 bases and J gave up 0 bases; unmatched junction bases: 3. Germline CDR1 is SGHVS and CDR2 is FQNEAQ. When the RNA was reverse transcribed, random hexamers were used with an input of roughly 0.45 to 1 ug. A multiplex approach, immunoSEQ multiplex PCR, amplified TCR beta CDR3 across 54 Vbeta and 13 Jbeta. Each CDR3 protein is one row after TCRdb ran MiXCR on the immunoSEQ multiplex PCR reads. The sample has about 190,000 distinct CDR3 sequences; just under 95% are singletons. Sequencing input: CD8+ T cells from PBMCs. The TCR sequence derives from a human donor with Susac syndrome. The rearrangement links TRBV7-8 to TRBJ2-2, with TRBD1 matching 8 bases. This chain's CDR3 is CASSEGQANTGELFF. The CDR3 DNA reads TGTGCCAGCAGTGAGGGACAGGCGAACACCGGGGAGCTGTTTTTT.